The clone carrying this T cell receptor (beta chain) came up once. Its antigen is unidentified. Cells designated naive CD8 were CD45RO-negative and were positively selected for CCR7, with terminally differentiated effector memory CD45RA+ cells excluded. Healthy adults negative for HIV, lacking recent acute infections or vaccinations, served as donors. This specimen belongs to a study of shared clonotypes between healthy human individuals. In the study overall: Each donor had three CD4 naive, three CD4 memory, two CD8 naive and one CD8 memory plate.

Some 30,000 T cell genomes, or around 0.2 ug DNA, went into the sorted-subset replicate PCRs. Sequenced by immunoSEQ multiplex PCR; TCRdb stores in-frame clones only, minus some. The sample yields 750,000 to 1,000,000 clones, over 90% seen once. Study-level findings and limits: An anticipated effect of sequencing depth on clonotype sharing among donors was recognized.

The length of the CDR3 is 14 residues. The V gene lost 4 bases and the J gene lost 2 bases, with 12 bases spanning the gap. Germline V gene sequence: CDR1 SGHAT, CDR2 FQNNGV. The clonotype comes from a man aged 25 to 40 in good health. This chain links TRBV11-2 with TRBJ2-7; D remains unclear. The specimen was naive CD8+ T cells sorted from blood. CDR3 sequence reads: CASSSYMEAYEQYF. CDR3 DNA: TGTGCCAGCAGCTCGTACATGGAAGCCTACGAGCAGTACTTC.